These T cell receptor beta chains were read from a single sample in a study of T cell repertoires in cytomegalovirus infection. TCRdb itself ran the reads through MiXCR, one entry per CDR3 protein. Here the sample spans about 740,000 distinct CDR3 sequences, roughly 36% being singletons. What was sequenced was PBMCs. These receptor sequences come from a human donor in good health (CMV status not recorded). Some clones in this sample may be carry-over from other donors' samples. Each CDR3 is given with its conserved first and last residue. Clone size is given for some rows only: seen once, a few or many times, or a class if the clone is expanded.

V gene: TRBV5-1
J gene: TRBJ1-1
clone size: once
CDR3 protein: CASSLDYGQVNTEAFF

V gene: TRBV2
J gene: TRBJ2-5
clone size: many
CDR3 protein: CASSEEARGFGETQYF

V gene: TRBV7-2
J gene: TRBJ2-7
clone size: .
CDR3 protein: CASSPRTSGTTYEQYF

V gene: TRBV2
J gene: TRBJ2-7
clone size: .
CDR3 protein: CASSKEGANEQYF

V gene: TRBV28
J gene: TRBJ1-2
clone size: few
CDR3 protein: CATLQGSNYGYTF

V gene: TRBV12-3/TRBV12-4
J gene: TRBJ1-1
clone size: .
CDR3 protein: CASTLRLGVHGGEAFF

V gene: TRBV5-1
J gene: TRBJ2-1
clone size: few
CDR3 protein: CASSLAASSSYNEQFF

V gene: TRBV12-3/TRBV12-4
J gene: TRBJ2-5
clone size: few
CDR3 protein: CASKTGGVGETQYF

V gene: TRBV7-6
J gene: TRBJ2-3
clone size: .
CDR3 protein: CASSPTLGLSTDTQYF

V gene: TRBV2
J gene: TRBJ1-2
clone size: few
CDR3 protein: CASSGGRSYTF

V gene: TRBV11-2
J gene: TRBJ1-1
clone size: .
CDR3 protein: CASSPGILEDFF

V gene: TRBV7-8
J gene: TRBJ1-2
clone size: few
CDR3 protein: CASSGRGRGYTF

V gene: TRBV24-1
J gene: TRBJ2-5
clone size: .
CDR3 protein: CATSDTGQGRETQYF

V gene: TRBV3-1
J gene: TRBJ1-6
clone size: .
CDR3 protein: CASSQAGQNSPLHF